The 19 T cell receptor beta chains listed next were all sequenced from one sample in a study of shared clonotypes between healthy human individuals. Sequencing used immunoSEQ multiplex PCR; TCRdb keeps in-frame clones, though not all of them. The sample records around 500,000 clones, roughly 80% being singletons. What was sequenced was PBMCs. The source is a woman aged 35 to 49 in good health. Some clones in this sample may be carry-over from other donors' samples.

The chain couples TRBV10-3 to TRBJ2-7, with D perhaps matching TRBD1 (6 bases). The CDR3 is 18 residues long. Trimming shortened V by 3 bases and J by 12 bases, and 33 bases separated the two germline ends. In germline, CDR1 is ENHRY, CDR2 SYGVKD. This chain's CDR3 is CAISENKQGGSYRPYRYF. CDR3 DNA: TGTGCCATCAGTGAAAATAAACAGGGTGGGTCATACCGGCCATACAGGTACTTC.

The sample holds a few counts of this clone. V gene TRBV19 combines with J gene TRBJ2-7; 7 bases are a match to TRBD2. From germline, CDR1 is LNHDA and CDR2 SQIVND (reference sequence). The trim removed 5 bases at V and 2 bases at J, leaving 3 bases unmatched. CDR3 size: 13 residues. The CDR3 DNA sequence: TGTGCCAGTAGTGCCGGGACTACCTACGAGCAGTACTTC. Its translation: CASSAGTTYEQYF.

The chain carries TRBV6-1 and TRBJ2-3; a weak D match, TRBD2 (5 bases). Looked up from germline, CDR1 is MNHNS and CDR2 is SASEGT. The germline V and J ends were trimmed by 10 bases and 0 bases, with 14 bases remaining between them. The CDR3 is 14 residues long. The CDR3 DNA reads TGTGCCACCACACTAGGCCCTAGCACAGATACGCAGTATTTT. Its protein is CATTLGPSTDTQYF.

The rearrangement uses TRBV30 and TRBJ1-1; a possible D gene is TRBD1 (5 bases). The CDR3 extends over 12 amino acids. The germline gives CDR1 GTSNPN, CDR2 SVGIG (reference sequence). V lost 4 bases to trimming and J lost 10 bases, with 16 bases between them. CDR3 in amino acids: CAWIPRGIGAFF. The CDR3 DNA reads as TGTGCCTGGATCCCTCGGGGGATTGGAGCTTTCTTT.

V usage is TRBV2 and J usage is TRBJ2-1; no clear D gene. CDR1 SNHLY and CDR2 FYNNEI come from the germline V gene. There are 12 residues in the CDR3. V was shortened by 8 bases and J by 7 bases, with 12 bases between the two germline ends. The CDR3 protein is CASHAEYNEQFF. CDR3 sequence (DNA): TGTGCCAGCCACGCCGAGTATAATGAGCAGTTCTTC.

The chain recombines TRBV27 with TRBJ2-1, with D perhaps TRBD1 or TRBD2 (6 bases each). The CDR3 is 16 amino acids. Trimming stripped 4 bases from V and 2 bases from J, with 15 bases between. The germline gives CDR1 MNHEY, CDR2 SMNVEV (reference sequence). CDR3 nucleotides: TGTGCCAGCAGTTCTCAGCGGAGGGGGACCTACAATGAGCAGTTCTTC. This encodes CASSSQRRGTYNEQFF.

The CDR3 here is CAWSVVRILSYNEQFF. In DNA form, the CDR3 reads TGTGCCTGGAGTGTTGTAAGGATTTTGTCCTACAATGAGCAGTTCTTC. The chain is built from TRBV30 and TRBJ2-1; D gene unclear. Germline CDR1 is GTSNPN and CDR2 is SVGIG (reference sequence). CDR3 length: 16 residues. Trimming took off 0 bases at V and 1 base at J, with 13 bases between the two ends.

This clone has just a few counts. This chain connects TRBV7-3 to TRBJ2-7; 8 positions match TRBD1. V was pared by 9 bases and J by 3 bases, with 4 bases of the junction left unmatched. The CDR3 is made up of 12 amino acids. The germline CDR1 and CDR2 sequences are SGHTA and FQGTGA. The CDR3 spells CARQGEDYEQYF. The CDR3 bases are TGTGCCAGACAGGGGGAGGACTACGAGCAGTACTTC. Looking up the rest from reference TRBV7-3 and TRBJ2-7 gives the full variable domain: GAGVSQTPSNKVTEKGKYVELRCDPISGHTALYWYRQSLGQGPEFLIYFQGTGAADDSGLPNDRFFAVRPEGSVSTLKIQRTERGDSAVYLCARQGEDYEQYFGPGTRLTVT.

The chain joins TRBV2 to TRBJ2-1; TRBD1 might be the D (6 bases). The V gene lost 0 bases and the J gene lost 7 bases, with 10 bases spanning the gap. Germline assignment: CDR1 SNHLY and CDR2 FYNNEI. The CDR3 length is 14 residues. CDR3 amino acids: CASSEAGAINEQFF. Written as DNA, the CDR3 is TGTGCCAGCAGTGAAGCGGGGGCAATAAATGAGCAGTTCTTC.

As for this clone: One junction end disagrees with the germline gene, perhaps due to a read error. The chain employs TRBV20-1 and TRBJ1-2; D possibly corresponds to TRBD1 (5 bases). Looked up from germline, CDR1 is DFQATT and CDR2 is SNEGSKA (reference sequence). The CDR3 is made up of 11 amino acids. CDR3 sequence: CSASRGEGCTF. DNA for the CDR3: TGCAGTGCTAGCCGAGGGGAAGGCTGCACCTTC.

This clone was picked up one time. The V and J genes are TRBV15 and TRBJ2-5, with 8 bases identical to TRBD1. V shed 1 base, J shed 1 base, and the junction held 2 bases outside the gene matches. There are 15 residues in the CDR3. Looked up from germline, CDR1 is LNHNV and CDR2 is YYDKDF (reference sequence). This CDR3 reads CATSRAGQGQETQYF. Here the CDR3 DNA reads TGTGCCACCAGCAGAGCCGGACAGGGCCAAGAGACCCAGTACTTC.

The chain joins TRBV7-9 to TRBJ1-1; 8 nucleotides line up with TRBD1. The CDR3 is 16 amino acids. Per germline, CDR1 SEHNR and CDR2 FQNEAQ (reference sequence). The V and J ends lost 5 bases and 0 bases, in that order; junction bases with no gene match: 8. Here the CDR3 reads CASSTARQGMNTEAFF. The CDR3, as DNA: TGTGCCAGCAGCACAGCCCGACAGGGGATGAACACTGAAGCTTTCTTT. Filled out from reference TRBV7-9 and TRBJ1-1, the complete variable domain reads DTGVSQNPRHKITKRGQNVTFRCDPISEHNRLYWYRQTLGQGPEFLTYFQNEAQLEKSRLLSDRFSAERPKGSFSTLEIQRTEQGDSAMYLCASSTARQGMNTEAFFGQGTRLTVV.

The V gene is TRBV19, the J gene TRBJ2-7; D gene uncertain. V was cut by 4 bases and J by 0 bases, with 10 bases left in between. This CDR3 is built from 14 residues. CDR1 and CDR2 from the germline V gene are LNHDA and SQIVND (reference sequence). CDR3 bases: TGTGCCAGTAGTACCCCCGGCAGCTCCTACGAGCAGTACTTC. Protein: CASSTPGSSYEQYF.

This clone was detected a few times. This rearrangement joins TRBV25-1 to TRBJ1-1; no definite D call. CDR3 length: 15 amino acids. Trimming left V 3 bases short and J 3 bases short, with 14 bases between. Germline V CDR1 and CDR2: MGHDK, SYGVNS. CDR3 bases: TGTGCCAGCAGTGATGGTCGGGCTGGGGACACTGAAGCTTTCTTT. Its translation is CASSDGRAGDTEAFF. Complete variable domain (other parts from reference TRBV25-1 and TRBJ1-1): EADIYQTPRYLVIGTGKKITLECSQTMGHDKMYWYQQDPGMELHLIHYSYGVNSTEKGDLSSESTVSRIRTEHFPLTLESARPSHTSQYLCASSDGRAGDTEAFFGQGTRLTVV.

The gene calls are TRBV10-1 and TRBJ2-7, with D uncertain. This CDR3 region has 14 residues. V shed 4 bases and J shed 0 bases, with 10 bases lying between them. CDR1 is WNHNN, CDR2 SYGVQD, per germline (reference sequence). DNA of the CDR3: TGCGCCAGCAGTGGGGCGGAGAGCTCCTACGAGCAGTACTTC. Translating gives CASSGAESSYEQYF.

The chain is built from TRBV21-1 and TRBJ2-3. TRBV21-1 is designated a pseudogene. The CDR3 sequence is 15 residues long. The CDR3 loop is CASSKLLDLTDTQYF. In DNA, the CDR3 is TGTGCCAGCAGCAAACTTCTGGATCTCACAGATACGCAGTATTTT.

The rearrangement links TRBV7-8 to TRBJ2-7; the D is unclear. Germline V gene data show CDR1 as SGHVS and CDR2 as FQNEAQ. The ends were cut back, 2 bases at V and 4 bases at J, with 15 bases in the middle. This CDR3 region has 15 residues. This chain's CDR3 is CASSLFYQAVYEQYF. The CDR3 region has the DNA TGTGCCAGCAGCTTATTTTACCAAGCAGTTTACGAGCAGTACTTC.

The chain employs TRBV19 and TRBJ1-3; D gene uncertain. The V end was cut by 9 bases, the J end by 0 bases, with 15 bases between. The CDR3 sequence is 15 residues long. The germline gives CDR1 LNHDA, CDR2 SQIVND (reference sequence). The CDR3 DNA reads as TGTGCCAGCGGCCCCCAGGCGGGCTCTGGAAACACCATATATTTT. It encodes CASGPQAGSGNTIYF.

The chain joins TRBV29-1 to TRBJ2-3; TRBD2 aligns across 10 bases. The CDR3 loop spans 15 amino acids. Germline trimming cut 4 bases from V and 0 bases from J; bases unmatched to any gene: 4. Germline V gene sequence: CDR1 SQVTM, CDR2 ANQGSEA. CDR3: CSVVLAGSSTDTQYF. The CDR3 bases are TGCAGCGTTGTACTAGCGGGATCTAGCACAGATACGCAGTATTTT.